These 14 T cell receptor beta chains were all obtained from the same sample, sequenced in a study of beta chain features in type 1 diabetes. Study-wide results and caveats: Shorter TCRB CDR3s, moderately but significantly so, were found in Type 1 diabetes patients in all four CD4+ subsets.

cDNA synthesis used the whole RNA isolate, giving expressed TCRB sequences. The data were produced by immunoSEQ multiplex PCR, yet TCRdb's version contains in-frame clones alone and is incomplete. The sample lists 150,000 to 200,000 clones, about 8% occurring once. Which antigens these TCRs recognize remains unknown. Material: central memory CD4+ T cells from blood. These receptors were taken from a woman aged 35 to 49 with type 1 diabetes.

Many counts were recorded for this clone. The chain couples TRBV7-3 to TRBJ2-1; a possible D gene is TRBD2 (5 bases). Germline CDR1 reads SGHTA; CDR2 reads FQGTGA. This CDR3 comprises 14 residues. Trimming left V 1 base short and J 4 bases short, with 8 bases between. Here the CDR3 DNA reads TGTGCCAGCAGCTTAAGCGGGCCTTACAATGAGCAGTTCTTC. Its translation: CASSLSGPYNEQFF. Combining the CDR3 with reference TRBV7-3 and TRBJ2-1 gives the whole variable domain GAGVSQTPSNKVTEKGKYVELRCDPISGHTALYWYRQSLGQGPEFLIYFQGTGAADDSGLPNDRFFAVRPEGSVSTLKIQRTERGDSAVYLCASSLSGPYNEQFFGPGTRLTVL.

This clone has a handful of counts. J is TRBJ1-2 and V is TRBV19; 9 bases match TRBD1. In germline, CDR1 is LNHDA, CDR2 SQIVND (reference sequence). With 10 bases clipped from V and 8 bases from J, the junction kept 11 bases outside the gene matches. The CDR3 totals 13 residues. The CDR3 here is CAITPGQGRGYTF. CDR3 DNA: TGTGCCATTACACCGGGACAGGGAAGAGGCTACACCTTC.

This clone appeared a few times. The chain joins TRBV27 to TRBJ1-5; D gene ambiguous. From germline, CDR1 is MNHEY and CDR2 SMNVEV (reference sequence). The CDR3 length is 13 residues. Trimming pared 4 bases from V and 6 bases from J, leaving 10 bases between. In DNA, the CDR3 is TGTGCCAGCAGTTACGGAGAAGGTCAGCCCCAGCATTTT. Protein product: CASSYGEGQPQHF.

This clone came up a few times. Sequence at one end of the junction differs from germline and may be a read error. The chain links TRBV7-7 to TRBJ2-3; 8 positions match TRBD2. Germline V gives CDR1 SSHAT, CDR2 FNYEAQ (reference sequence). The CDR3 is 15 amino acids. CDR3: CASSRGGFGADTQYF. The CDR3 coding sequence is TGTGCTAGCAGCCGGGGGGGTTTCGGGGCGGATACGCAGTATTTT. The full variable domain, completed using reference TRBV7-7 and TRBJ2-3, is GAGVSQSPRYKVTKRGQDVTLRCDPISSHATLYWYQQALGQGPEFLTYFNYEAQPDKSGLPSDRFSAERPEGSISTLTIQRTEQRDSAMYRCASSRGGFGADTQYFGPGTRLTVL.

V gene TRBV4-1 combines with J gene TRBJ1-2; a weak D match, TRBD1 (5 bases). CDR3 length equals 14 residues. V gave up 1 base and J gave up 8 bases, with 14 bases separating them. Germline-derived CDR1 and CDR2 are MGHRA and YSYEKL. DNA for the CDR3: TGCGCCAGCAGCCAAGGGACACCAATAGAGGGCTACACCTTC. Translation: CASSQGTPIEGYTF.

This clone was counted only a few times. The V and J genes are TRBV4-2 and TRBJ1-2; tentative D call: TRBD1 (5 bases). CDR1 is LGHNA, CDR2 YNFKEQ, per germline. The CDR3 covers 12 residues. Trimming shortened V by 1 base and J by 8 bases, and 8 bases separated the two germline ends. The CDR3 spells CASSQGQQGYTF. The CDR3 bases are TGTGCCAGCAGCCAAGGACAGCAAGGCTACACCTTC.

This clone was detected only a few times. The CDR3 DNA is TGTGCCAGCAGCCTCCGGGACAGGGGGTTCTCTGGAAACACCATATATTTT. This gives the protein CASSLRDRGFSGNTIYF. The chain links TRBV9 to TRBJ1-3, with TRBD1 matching 11 bases. The CDR3 length is 17 residues. V lost 4 bases to trimming and J lost 0 bases; unmatched junction nucleotides: 6. Germline CDR1 is SGDLS and CDR2 is YYNGEE.

Of note for this clone: A read error may explain this, as a much larger clone is one base away. The chain joins TRBV7-9 to TRBJ2-3; D unclear. Germline assignment: CDR1 SEHNR and CDR2 FQNEAQ (reference sequence). Trimming cost V 5 bases and J 2 bases, with 5 bases left between them. This CDR3 region has 12 residues. The CDR3 region is CASSPNTDTQYF. CDR3 in DNA: TGTGCCAGCAGCCCAAACACAGATACGCAGTATTTT.

This clone was recorded at least ten times. J is TRBJ2-1 and V is TRBV9, with D maybe TRBD2 (6 bases). The CDR3 is 15 residues long. Germline assignment: CDR1 SGDLS and CDR2 YYNGEE. The V and J ends lost 7 bases and 2 bases respectively, with 16 bases between them. For the CDR3, the DNA is TGTGCCAGCGGGGGGAGGAGGGAGACCTACAATGAGCAGTTCTTC. It codes for CASGGRRETYNEQFF.

This clone has a count of ten or more. The rearrangement uses TRBV4-1 and TRBJ2-5; TRBD1 aligns across 11 bases. V shed 4 bases and J 4 bases; nucleotides not matched to a gene: 8. Germline V lookup: CDR1 MGHRA, CDR2 YSYEKL. This CDR3 spans 16 amino acids. CDR3 protein: CASSPSGQGARETQYF. CDR3 DNA sequence: TGCGCCAGCAGCCCCTCAGGACAGGGGGCGCGAGAGACCCAGTACTTC.

There are a few counts of this clone. V usage is TRBV5-6 and J usage is TRBJ2-7; possibly TRBD2 for D (5 bases). The V end was cut by 1 base, the J end by 2 bases, with 10 bases between. Germline loops: CDR1 SGHDT, CDR2 YYEEEE. This CDR3 region has 14 residues. CDR3: CASSLSGLAYEQYF. The CDR3 DNA sequence: TGTGCCAGCAGCTTGTCGGGGTTAGCCTACGAGCAGTACTTC. Full variable domain (rest looked up from reference TRBV5-6 and TRBJ2-7): DAGVTQSPTHLIKTRGQQVTLRCSPKSGHDTVSWYQQALGQGPQFIFQYYEEEERQRGNFPDRFSGHQFPNYSSELNVNALLLGDSALYLCASSLSGLAYEQYFGPGTRLTVT.

This chain connects TRBV29-1 to TRBJ2-1; 10 bases align to TRBD2. The length of the CDR3 is 14 residues. Trimming took 7 bases from V and 7 from J; bases not matched to a gene: 10. CDR1 SQVTM and CDR2 ANQGSEA come from the germline V gene. The CDR3 protein is CSALRTSGQNEQFF. CDR3 in DNA: TGCAGCGCCTTAAGGACTAGCGGACAGAATGAGCAGTTCTTC.

This clone was detected a few times. The genes are TRBV9 and TRBJ2-7, with 13 bases that match TRBD2. Per germline, CDR1 SGDLS and CDR2 YYNGEE. The junction had 4 bases not matched to a gene; V was cut back by 4 bases and J by 0 bases. CDR3 length: 16 residues. CDR3 amino acids: CASSLGLAGVSYEQYF. The CDR3 coding sequence is TGTGCCAGCAGCCTCGGACTAGCGGGAGTCTCCTACGAGCAGTACTTC.

The chain is built from TRBV7-9 and TRBJ1-5, with D tentatively TRBD1 (5 bases). V shed 5 bases and J shed 7 bases, with 12 bases lying between them. Germline loops: CDR1 SEHNR, CDR2 FQNEAQ (reference sequence). CDR3 length: 13 residues. DNA for the CDR3: TGTGCCAGCAGCGGGGGAGGCTGGCAGCCCCAGCATTTT. This translates into CASSGGGWQPQHF.